This TCR beta chain is from a study of control samples from healthy donors and cancer patients. V shed 5 bases and J 1 base; nucleotides not matched to a gene: 7. The CDR3 extends over 15 amino acids. The germline V gene has CDR1 MNHEY and CDR2 SMNVEV (reference sequence). The repertoire was sequenced with immunoSEQ multiplex PCR; TCRdb's copy has only in-frame clones and lacks some. The repertoire holds around 140,000 clones, roughly nine tenths seen once, with under 9% in the top ten. The chain joins TRBV27 to TRBJ2-5; the match to TRBD1 covers 7 bases. This receptor was taken from a man between 50 and 59 years old with head and neck cancer. The source material was PBMCs. CDR3 in amino acids: CASSPTGTAQETQYF. CDR3 in DNA: TGTGCCAGCAGTCCGACCGGGACAGCCCAAGAGACCCAGTACTTC.